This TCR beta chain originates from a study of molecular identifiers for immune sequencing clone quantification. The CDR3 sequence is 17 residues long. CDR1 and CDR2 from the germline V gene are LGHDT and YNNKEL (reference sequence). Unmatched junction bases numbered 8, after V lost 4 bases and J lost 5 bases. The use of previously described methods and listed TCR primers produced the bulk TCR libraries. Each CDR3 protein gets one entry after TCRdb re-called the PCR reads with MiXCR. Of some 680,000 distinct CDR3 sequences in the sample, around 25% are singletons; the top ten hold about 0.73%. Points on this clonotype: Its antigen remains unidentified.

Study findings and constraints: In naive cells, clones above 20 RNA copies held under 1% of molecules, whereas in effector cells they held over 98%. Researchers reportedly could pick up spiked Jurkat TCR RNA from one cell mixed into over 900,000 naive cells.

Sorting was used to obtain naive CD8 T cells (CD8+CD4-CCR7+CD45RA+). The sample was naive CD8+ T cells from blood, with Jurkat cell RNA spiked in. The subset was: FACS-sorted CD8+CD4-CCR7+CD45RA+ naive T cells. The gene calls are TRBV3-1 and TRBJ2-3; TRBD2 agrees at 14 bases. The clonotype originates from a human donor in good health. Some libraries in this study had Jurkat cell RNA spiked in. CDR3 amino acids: CASSPLTSGGAVDTQYF. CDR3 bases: TGTGCCAGCAGCCCCTTGACTAGCGGGGGGGCCGTAGATACGCAGTATTTT.